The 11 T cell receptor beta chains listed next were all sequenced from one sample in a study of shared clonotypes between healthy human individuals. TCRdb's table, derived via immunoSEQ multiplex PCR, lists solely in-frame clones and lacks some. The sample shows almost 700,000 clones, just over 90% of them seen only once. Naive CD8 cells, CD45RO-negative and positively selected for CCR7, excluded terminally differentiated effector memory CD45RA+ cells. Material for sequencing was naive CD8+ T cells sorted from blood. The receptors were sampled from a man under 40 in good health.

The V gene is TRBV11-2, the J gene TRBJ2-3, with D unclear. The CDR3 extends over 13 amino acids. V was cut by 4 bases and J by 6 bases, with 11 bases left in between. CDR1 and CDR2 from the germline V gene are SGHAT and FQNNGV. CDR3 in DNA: TGTGCCAGCAGCTCCCTAACGCCGGATACGCAGTATTTT. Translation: CASSSLTPDTQYF. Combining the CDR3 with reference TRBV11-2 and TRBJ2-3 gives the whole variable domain EAGVAQSPRYKIIEKRQSVAFWCNPISGHATLYWYQQILGQGPKLLIQFQNNGVVDDSQLPKDRFSAERLKGVDSTLKIQPAKLEDSAVYLCASSSLTPDTQYFGPGTRLTVL.

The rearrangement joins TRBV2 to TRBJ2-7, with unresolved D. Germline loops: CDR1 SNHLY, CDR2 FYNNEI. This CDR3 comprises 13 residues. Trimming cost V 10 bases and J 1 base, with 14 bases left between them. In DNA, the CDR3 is TGTGCCATCAACTCACAGAGATCCTACGAGCAGTACTTC. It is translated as CAINSQRSYEQYF.

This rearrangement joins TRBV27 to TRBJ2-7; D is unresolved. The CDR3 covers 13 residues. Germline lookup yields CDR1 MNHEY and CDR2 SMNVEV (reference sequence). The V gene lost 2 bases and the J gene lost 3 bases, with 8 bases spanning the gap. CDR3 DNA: TGTGCCAGCAGTTTAGGGCCAGACTACGAGCAGTACTTC. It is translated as CASSLGPDYEQYF.

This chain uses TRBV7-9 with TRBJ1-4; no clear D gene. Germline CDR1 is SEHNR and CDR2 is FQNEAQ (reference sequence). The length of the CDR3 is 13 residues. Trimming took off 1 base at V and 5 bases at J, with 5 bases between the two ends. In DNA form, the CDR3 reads TGTGCCAGCAGCTTAGGGCCCAATGAAAAACTGTTTTTT. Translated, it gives CASSLGPNEKLFF. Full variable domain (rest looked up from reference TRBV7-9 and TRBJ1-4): DTGVSQNPRHKITKRGQNVTFRCDPISEHNRLYWYRQTLGQGPEFLTYFQNEAQLEKSRLLSDRFSAERPKGSFSTLEIQRTEQGDSAMYLCASSLGPNEKLFFGSGTQLSVL.

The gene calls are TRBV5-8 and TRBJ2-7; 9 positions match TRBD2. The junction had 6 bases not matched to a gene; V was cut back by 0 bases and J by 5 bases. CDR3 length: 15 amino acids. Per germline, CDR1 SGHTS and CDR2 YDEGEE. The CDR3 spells CASSLVASGIDEQYF. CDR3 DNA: TGTGCCAGCAGCTTGGTTGCTAGCGGGATCGACGAGCAGTACTTC.

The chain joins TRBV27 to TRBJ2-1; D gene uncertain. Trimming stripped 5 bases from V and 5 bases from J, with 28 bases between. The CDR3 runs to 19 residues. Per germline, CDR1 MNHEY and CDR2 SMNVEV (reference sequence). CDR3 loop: CASSHGYFRRTLKDNEQFF. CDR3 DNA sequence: TGTGCCAGCAGTCATGGCTACTTCCGGCGGACCCTAAAGGACAATGAGCAGTTCTTC.

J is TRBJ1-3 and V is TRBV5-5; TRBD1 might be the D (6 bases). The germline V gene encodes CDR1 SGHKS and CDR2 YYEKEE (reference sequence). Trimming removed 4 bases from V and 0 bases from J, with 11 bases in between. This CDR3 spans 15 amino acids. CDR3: CASSPGHSSGNTIYF. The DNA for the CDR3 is TGTGCCAGCAGCCCGGGACACAGCTCTGGAAACACCATATATTTT.

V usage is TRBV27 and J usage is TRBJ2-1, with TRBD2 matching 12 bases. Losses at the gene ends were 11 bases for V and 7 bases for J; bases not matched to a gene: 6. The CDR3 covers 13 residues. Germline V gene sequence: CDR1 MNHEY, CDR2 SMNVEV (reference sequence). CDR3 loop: CAVTSGRSNEQFF. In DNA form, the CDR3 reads TGTGCCGTAACTAGCGGGAGGTCTAATGAGCAGTTCTTC.

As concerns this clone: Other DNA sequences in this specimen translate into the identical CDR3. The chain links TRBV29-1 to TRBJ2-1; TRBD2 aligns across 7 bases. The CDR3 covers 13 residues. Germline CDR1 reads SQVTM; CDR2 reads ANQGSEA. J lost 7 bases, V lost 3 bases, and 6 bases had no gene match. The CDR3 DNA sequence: TGCAGCGTTGACGGCGGGAGTGTGAATGAGCAGTTCTTC. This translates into CSVDGGSVNEQFF.

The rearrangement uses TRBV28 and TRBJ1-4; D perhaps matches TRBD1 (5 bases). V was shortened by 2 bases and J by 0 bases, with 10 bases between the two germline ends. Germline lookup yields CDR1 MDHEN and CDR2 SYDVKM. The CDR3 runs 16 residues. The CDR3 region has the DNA TGTGCCAGCAGTTTAGTACAGGCCACAACTAATGAAAAACTGTTTTTT. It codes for CASSLVQATTNEKLFF.

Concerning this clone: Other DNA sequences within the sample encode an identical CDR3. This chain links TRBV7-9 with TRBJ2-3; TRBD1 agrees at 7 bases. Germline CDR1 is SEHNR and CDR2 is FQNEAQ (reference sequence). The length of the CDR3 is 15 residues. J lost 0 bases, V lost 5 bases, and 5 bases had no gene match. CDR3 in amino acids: CASSLGTASTDTQYF. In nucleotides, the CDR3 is TGTGCCAGCAGCCTCGGGACAGCTAGCACAGATACGCAGTATTTT.